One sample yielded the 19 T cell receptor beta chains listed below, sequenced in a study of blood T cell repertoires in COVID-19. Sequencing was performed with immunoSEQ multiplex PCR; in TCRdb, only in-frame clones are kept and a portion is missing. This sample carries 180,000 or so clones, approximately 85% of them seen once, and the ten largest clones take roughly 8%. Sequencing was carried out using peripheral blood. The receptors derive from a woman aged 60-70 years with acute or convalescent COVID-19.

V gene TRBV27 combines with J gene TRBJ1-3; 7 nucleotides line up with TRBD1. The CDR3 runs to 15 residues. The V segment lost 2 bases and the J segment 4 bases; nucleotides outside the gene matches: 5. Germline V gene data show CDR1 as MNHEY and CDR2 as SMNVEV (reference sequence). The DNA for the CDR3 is TGTGCCAGCAGTTTAGAGGGGGCGCGGGGAAACACCATATATTTT. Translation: CASSLEGARGNTIYF.

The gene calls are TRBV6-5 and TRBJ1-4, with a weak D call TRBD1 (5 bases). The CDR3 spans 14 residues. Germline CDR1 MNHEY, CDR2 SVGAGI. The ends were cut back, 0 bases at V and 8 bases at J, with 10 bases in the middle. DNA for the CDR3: TGTGCCAGCAGTTACTCCCAGGGTGACGAAAAACTGTTTTTT. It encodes CASSYSQGDEKLFF.

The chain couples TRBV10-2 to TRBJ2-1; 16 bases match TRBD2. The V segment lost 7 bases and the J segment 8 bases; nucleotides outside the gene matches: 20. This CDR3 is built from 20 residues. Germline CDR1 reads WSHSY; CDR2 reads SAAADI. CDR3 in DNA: TGCGCCAGCACTGGAGCCGGGACTAGCGGGAGGGAGGGCCAATTCGATGAGCAGTTCTTC. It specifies CASTGAGTSGREGQFDEQFF.

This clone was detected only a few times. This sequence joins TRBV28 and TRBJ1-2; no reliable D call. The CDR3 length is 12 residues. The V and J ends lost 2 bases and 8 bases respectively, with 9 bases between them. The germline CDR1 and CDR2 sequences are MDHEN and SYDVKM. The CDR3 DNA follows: TGTGCCAGCAGTTTAAGTGCTCGGGGCTACACCTTC. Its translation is CASSLSARGYTF.

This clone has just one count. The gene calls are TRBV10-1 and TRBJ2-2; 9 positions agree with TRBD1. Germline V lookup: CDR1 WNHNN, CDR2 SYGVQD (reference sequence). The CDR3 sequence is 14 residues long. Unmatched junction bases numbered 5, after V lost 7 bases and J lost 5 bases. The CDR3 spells CASTGDRETGELFF. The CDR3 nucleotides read TGCGCCAGCACCGGGGACAGGGAAACCGGGGAGCTGTTTTTT.

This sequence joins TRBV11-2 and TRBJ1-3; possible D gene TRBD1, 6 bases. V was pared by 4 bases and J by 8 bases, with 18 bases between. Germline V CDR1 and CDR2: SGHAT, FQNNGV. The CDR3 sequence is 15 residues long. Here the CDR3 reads CASSSTGIRGDTIYF. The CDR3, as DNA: TGTGCCAGCAGCTCTACCGGCATCAGGGGAGACACCATATATTTT.

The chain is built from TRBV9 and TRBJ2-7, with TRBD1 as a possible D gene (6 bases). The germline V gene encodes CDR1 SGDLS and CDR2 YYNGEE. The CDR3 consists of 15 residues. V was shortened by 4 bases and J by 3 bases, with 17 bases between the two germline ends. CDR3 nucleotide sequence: TGTGCCAGCAGCCCAGCGGTGAGAGGGGGCTACGAGCAGTACTTC. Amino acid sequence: CASSPAVRGGYEQYF.

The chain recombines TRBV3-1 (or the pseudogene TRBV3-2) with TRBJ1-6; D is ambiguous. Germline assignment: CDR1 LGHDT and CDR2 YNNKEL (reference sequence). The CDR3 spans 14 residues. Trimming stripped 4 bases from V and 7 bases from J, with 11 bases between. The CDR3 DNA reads TGTGCCAGCAGCCGTAAACCGGAGAATTCACCCCTCCACTTT. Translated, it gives CASSRKPENSPLHF.

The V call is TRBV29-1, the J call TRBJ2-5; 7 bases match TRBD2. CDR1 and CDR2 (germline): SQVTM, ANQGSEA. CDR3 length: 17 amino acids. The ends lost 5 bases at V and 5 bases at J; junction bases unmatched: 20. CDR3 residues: CSVPRGESTSRRETQYF. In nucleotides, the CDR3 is TGCAGCGTTCCCCGTGGGGAGTCGACTAGCAGAAGGGAGACCCAGTACTTC. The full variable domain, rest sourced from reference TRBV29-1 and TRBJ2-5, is SAVISQKPSRDICQRGTSLTIQCQVDSQVTMMFWYRQQPGQSLTLIATANQGSEATYESGFVIDKFPISRPNLTFSTLTVSNMSPEDSSIYLCSVPRGESTSRRETQYFGPGTRLLVL.

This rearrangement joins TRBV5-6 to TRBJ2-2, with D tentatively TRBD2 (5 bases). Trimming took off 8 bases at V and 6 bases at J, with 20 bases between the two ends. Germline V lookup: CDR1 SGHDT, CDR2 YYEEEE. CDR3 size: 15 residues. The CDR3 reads CARRLRETAPGELFF. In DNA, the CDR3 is TGTGCCAGAAGACTGAGGGAGACGGCCCCCGGGGAGCTGTTTTTT.

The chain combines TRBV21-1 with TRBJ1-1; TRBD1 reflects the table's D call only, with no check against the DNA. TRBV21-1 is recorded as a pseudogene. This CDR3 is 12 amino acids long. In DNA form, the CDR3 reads TGTGCCAGCAGCAAATTGGCCTCTGAAGCTTTCTTT. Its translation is CASSKLASEAFF.

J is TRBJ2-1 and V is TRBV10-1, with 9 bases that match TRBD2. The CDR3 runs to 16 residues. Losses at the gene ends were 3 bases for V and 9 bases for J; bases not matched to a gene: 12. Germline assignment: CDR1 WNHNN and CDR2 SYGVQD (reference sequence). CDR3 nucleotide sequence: TGCGCCAGCAGTGAAGGGGTAGCGGGAGAGAAGGGTGAGCAGTTCTTC. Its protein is CASSEGVAGEKGEQFF.

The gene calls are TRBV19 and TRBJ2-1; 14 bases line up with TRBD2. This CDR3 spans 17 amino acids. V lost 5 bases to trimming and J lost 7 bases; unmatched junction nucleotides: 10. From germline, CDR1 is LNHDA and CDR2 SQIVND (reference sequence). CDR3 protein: CASSFSGLAGEGNEQFF. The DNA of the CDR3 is TGTGCCAGTAGTTTCTCGGGACTAGCGGGAGAAGGTAATGAGCAGTTCTTC.

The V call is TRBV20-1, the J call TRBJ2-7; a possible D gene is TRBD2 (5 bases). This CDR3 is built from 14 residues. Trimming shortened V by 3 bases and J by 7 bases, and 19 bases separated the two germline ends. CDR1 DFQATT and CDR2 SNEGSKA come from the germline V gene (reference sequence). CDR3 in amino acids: CSASFLAGRGEQYF. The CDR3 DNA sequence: TGCAGTGCTAGTTTTCTAGCTGGTCGGGGTGAGCAGTACTTC.

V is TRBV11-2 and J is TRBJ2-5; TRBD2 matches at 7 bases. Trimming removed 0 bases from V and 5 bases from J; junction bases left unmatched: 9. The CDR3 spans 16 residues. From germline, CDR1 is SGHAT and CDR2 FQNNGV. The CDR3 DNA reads TGTGCCAGCAGCTTAGAGCTAGCGGCGGGCGGGGAGACCCAGTACTTC. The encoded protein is CASSLELAAGGETQYF. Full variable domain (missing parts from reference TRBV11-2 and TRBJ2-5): EAGVAQSPRYKIIEKRQSVAFWCNPISGHATLYWYQQILGQGPKLLIQFQNNGVVDDSQLPKDRFSAERLKGVDSTLKIQPAKLEDSAVYLCASSLELAAGGETQYFGPGTRLLVL.

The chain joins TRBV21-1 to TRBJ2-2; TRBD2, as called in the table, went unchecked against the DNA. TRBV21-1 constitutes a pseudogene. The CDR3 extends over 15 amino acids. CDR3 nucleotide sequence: TGTGCCAGCAGCAAAGCGAACTCGAGCACCGGGGAGCTGTTTTTT. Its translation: CASSKANSSTGELFF.

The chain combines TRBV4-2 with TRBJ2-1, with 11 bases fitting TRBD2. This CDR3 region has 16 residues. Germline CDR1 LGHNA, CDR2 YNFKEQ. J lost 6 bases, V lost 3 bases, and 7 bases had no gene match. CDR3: CASSHLLAGASNEQFF. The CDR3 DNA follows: TGTGCCAGCAGCCACCTACTAGCGGGAGCCTCCAATGAGCAGTTCTTC.

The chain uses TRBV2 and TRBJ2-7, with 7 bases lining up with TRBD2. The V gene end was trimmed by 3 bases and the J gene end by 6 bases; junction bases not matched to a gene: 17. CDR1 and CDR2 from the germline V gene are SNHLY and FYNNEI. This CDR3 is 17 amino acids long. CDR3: CASSDWGTTPGVSEQYF. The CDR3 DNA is TGTGCCAGCAGTGATTGGGGGACTACCCCGGGGGTTAGCGAGCAGTACTTC. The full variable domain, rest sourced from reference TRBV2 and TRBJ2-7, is EPEVTQTPSHQVTQMGQEVILRCVPISNHLYFYWYRQILGQKVEFLVSFYNNEISEKSEIFDDQFSVERPDGSNFTLKIRSTKLEDSAMYFCASSDWGTTPGVSEQYFGPGTRLTVT.

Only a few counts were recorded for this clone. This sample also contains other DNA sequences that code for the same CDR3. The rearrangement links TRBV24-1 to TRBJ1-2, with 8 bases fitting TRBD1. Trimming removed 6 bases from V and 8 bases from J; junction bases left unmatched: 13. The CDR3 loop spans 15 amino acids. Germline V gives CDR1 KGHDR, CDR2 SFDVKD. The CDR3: CATSTPGQEARGYTF. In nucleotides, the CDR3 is TGTGCCACCAGTACGCCGGGACAGGAGGCGAGAGGCTACACCTTC.